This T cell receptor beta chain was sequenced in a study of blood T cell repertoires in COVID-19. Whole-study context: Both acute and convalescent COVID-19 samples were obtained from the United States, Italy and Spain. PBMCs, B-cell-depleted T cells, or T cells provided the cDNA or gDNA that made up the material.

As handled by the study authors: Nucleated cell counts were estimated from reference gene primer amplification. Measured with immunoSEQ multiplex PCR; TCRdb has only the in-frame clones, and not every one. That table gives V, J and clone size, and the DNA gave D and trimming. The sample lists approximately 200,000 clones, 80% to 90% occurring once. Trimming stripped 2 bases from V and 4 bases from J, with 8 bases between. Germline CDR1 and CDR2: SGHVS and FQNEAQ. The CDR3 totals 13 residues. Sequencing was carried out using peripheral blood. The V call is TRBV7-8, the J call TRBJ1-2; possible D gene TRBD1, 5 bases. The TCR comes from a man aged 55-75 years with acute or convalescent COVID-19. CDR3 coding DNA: TGTGCCAGCAGCTTAAGGGGCGGCTATGGCTACACCTTC. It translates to CASSLRGGYGYTF.